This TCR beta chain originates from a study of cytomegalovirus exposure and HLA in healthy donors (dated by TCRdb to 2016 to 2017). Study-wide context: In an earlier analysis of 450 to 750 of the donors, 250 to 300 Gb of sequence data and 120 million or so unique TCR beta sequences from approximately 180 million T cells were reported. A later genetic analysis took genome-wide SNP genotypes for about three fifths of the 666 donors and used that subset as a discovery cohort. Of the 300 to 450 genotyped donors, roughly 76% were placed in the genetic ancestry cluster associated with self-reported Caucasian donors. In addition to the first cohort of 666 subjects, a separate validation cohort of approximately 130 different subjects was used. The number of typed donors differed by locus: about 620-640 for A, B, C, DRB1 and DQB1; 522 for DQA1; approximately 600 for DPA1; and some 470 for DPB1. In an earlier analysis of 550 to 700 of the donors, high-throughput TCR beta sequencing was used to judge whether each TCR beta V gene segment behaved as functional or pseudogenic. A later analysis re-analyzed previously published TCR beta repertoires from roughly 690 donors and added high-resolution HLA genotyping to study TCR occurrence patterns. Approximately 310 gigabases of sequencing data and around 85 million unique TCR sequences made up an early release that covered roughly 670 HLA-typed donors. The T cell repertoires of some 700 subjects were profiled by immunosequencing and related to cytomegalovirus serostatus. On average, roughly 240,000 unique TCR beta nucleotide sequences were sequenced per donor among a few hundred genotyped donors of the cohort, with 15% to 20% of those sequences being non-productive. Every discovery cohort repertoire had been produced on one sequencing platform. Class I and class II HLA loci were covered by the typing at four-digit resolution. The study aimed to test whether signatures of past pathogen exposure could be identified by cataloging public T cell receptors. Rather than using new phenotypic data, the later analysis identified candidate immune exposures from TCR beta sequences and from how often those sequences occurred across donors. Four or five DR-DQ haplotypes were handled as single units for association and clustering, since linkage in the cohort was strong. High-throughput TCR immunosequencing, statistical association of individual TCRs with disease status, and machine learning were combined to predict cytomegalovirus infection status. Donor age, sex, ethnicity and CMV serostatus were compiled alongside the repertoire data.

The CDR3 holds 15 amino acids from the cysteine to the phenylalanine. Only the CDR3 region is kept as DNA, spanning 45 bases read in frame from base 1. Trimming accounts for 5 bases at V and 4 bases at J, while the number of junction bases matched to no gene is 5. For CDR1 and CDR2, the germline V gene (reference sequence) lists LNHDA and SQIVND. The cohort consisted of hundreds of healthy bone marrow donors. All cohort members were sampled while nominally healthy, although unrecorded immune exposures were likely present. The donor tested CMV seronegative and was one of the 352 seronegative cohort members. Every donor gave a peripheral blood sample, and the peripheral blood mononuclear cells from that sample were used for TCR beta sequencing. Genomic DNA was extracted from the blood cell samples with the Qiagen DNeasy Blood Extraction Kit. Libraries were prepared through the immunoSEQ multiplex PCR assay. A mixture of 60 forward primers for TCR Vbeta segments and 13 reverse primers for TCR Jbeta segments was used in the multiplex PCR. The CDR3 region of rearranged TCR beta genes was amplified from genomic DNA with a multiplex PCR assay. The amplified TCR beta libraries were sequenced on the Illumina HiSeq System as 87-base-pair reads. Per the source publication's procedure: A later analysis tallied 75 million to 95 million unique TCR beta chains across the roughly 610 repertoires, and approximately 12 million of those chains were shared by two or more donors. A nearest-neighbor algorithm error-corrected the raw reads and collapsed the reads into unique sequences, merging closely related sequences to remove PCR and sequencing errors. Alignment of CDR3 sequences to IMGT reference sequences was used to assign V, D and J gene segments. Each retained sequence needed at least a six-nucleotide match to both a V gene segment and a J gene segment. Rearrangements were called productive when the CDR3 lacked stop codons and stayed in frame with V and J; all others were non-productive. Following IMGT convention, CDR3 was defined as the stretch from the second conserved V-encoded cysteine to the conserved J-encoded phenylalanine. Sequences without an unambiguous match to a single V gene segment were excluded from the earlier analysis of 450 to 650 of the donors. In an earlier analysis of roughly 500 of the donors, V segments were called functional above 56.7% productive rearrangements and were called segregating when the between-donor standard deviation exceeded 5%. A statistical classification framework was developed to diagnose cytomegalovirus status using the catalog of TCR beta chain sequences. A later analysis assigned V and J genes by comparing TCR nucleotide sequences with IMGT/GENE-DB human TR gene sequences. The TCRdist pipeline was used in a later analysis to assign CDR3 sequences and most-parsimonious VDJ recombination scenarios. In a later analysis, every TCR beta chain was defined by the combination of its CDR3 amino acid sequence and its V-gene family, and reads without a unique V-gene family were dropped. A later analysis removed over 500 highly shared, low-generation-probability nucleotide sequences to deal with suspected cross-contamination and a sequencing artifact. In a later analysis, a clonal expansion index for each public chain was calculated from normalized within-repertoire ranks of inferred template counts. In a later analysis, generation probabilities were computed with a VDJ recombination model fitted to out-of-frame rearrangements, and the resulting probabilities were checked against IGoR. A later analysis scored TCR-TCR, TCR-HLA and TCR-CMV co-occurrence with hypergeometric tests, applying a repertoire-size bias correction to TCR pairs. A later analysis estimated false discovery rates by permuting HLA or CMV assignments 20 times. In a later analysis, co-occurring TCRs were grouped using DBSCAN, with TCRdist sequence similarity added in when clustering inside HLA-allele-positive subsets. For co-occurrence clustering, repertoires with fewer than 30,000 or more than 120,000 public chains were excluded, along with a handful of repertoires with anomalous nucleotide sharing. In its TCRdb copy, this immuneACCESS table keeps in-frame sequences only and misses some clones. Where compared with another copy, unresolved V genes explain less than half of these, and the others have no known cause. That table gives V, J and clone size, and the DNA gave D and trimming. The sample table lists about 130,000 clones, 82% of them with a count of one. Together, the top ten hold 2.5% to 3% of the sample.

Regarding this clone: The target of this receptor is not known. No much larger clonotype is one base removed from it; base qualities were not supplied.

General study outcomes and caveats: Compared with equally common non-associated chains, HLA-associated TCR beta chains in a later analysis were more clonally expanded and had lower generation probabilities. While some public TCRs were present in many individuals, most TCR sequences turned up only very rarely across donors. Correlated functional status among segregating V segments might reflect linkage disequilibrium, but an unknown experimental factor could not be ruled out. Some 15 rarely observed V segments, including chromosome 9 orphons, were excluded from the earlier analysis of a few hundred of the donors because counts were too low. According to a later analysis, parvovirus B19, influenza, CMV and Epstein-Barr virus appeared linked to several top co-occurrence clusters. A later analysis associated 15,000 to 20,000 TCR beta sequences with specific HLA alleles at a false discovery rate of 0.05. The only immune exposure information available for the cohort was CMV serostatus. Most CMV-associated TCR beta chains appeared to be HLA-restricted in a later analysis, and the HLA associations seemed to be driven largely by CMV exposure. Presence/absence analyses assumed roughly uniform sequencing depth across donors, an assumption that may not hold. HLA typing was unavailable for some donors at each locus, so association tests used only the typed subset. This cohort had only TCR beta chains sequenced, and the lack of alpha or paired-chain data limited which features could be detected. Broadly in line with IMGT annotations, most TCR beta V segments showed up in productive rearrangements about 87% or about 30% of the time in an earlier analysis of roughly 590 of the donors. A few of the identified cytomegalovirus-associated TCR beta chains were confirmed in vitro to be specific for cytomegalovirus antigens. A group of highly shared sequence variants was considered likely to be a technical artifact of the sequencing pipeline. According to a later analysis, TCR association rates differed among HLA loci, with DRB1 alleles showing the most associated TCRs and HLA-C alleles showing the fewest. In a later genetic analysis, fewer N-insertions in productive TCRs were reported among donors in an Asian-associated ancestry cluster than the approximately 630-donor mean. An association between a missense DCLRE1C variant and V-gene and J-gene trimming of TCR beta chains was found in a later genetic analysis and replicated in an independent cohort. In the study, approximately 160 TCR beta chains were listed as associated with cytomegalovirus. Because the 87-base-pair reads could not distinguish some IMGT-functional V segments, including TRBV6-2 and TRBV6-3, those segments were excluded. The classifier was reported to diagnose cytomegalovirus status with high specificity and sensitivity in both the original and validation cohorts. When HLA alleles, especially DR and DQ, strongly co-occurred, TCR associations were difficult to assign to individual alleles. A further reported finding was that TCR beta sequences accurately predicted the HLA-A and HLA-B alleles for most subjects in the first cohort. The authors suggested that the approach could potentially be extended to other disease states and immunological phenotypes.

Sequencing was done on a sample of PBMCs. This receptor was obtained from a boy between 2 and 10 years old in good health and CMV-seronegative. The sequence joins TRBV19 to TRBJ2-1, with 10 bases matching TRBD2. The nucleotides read TGTGCCAGTAGTGCAGAGCGGGAGGGATACAATGAGCAGTTCTTC. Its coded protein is CASSAEREGYNEQFF.